The source of this TCR beta chain is a study of blood T cells in healthy people across ages. The V end was cut by 6 bases, the J end by 4 bases, with 8 bases between. From germline, CDR1 is LGHNT and CDR2 FRNRAP. This CDR3 contains 12 residues. A J-beta primer mix and a sample-barcoded 5' primer were used in a second PCR of roughly 7 to 12 cycles. In TCRdb, the 5' RACE reads were re-called with MiXCR into one record per CDR3 protein. The sample records about 930,000 distinct CDR3 sequences, around 29% being singletons. This clonotype was observed a handful of times. The same sample was also studied in work on T cells of mothers and their children.

The clonotype originates from a woman aged 40 to 50 in good health. The V and J genes are TRBV12-5 and TRBJ2-3; D is unclear. Sample: blood. In nucleotides, the CDR3 is TGTGCTAGTGGCCCCTCGTCAGATACGCAGTATTTT. Amino acids: CASGPSSDTQYF.